The 22 T cell receptor beta chains presented below share a single source sample, sequenced in a study of blood T cell repertoires in COVID-19. Generated by immunoSEQ multiplex PCR, the TCRdb table keeps only in-frame clones and is missing some. The data show about 130,000 clones, 84% seen once. Sequences were obtained from peripheral blood. Receptors were obtained from a human donor in a cohort sampled during active COVID-19.

The chain joins TRBV6-5 to TRBJ1-6, with D unclear. V gave up 6 bases and J gave up 6 bases, with 9 bases separating them. Germline CDR1 reads MNHEY; CDR2 reads SVGAGI. The CDR3 totals 13 residues. CDR3 sequence: CASSRPPNSPLHF. The CDR3 DNA follows: TGTGCCAGCAGCAGGCCTCCTAATTCACCCCTCCACTTT.

The rearrangement joins TRBV7-9 to TRBJ2-6; 13 nucleotides match TRBD2. Germline V CDR1 and CDR2: SEHNR, FQNEAQ (reference sequence). The CDR3 length is 18 residues. After removal of 4 bases from V and 4 bases from J, the junction contained 7 bases not matched to a gene. CDR3 nucleotide sequence: TGTGCCAGCAGCTACGGACTAGCGGGAGTTTCAGGGGCCAACGTCCTGACTTTC. Its translation is CASSYGLAGVSGANVLTF.

This rearrangement joins TRBV1 to TRBJ2-1; the table's D call, TRBD2, was not checked against the DNA. TRBV1 is marked as a pseudogene. The CDR3 contains 10 residues. The CDR3 DNA sequence: TGCACCAGCAGCCTCGATGAGCAGTTCTTC. It specifies CTSSLDEQFF.

The chain combines TRBV5-5 with TRBJ2-3, with a tentative D call TRBD2 (6 bases). Germline lookup yields CDR1 SGHKS and CDR2 YYEKEE (reference sequence). Deletions cut 4 bases from V and 5 bases from J, with 11 bases between. This CDR3 comprises 13 residues. CDR3 amino acids: CASSPAGLDTQYF. The CDR3 DNA is TGTGCCAGCAGCCCTGCGGGGCTAGATACGCAGTATTTT.

The rearrangement uses TRBV18 and TRBJ2-1; 11 bases line up with TRBD2. The germline CDR1 and CDR2 sequences are KGHSH and LQKENI. The CDR3 runs 15 residues. V lost 1 base, J lost 9 bases, and 5 bases stayed unmatched. CDR3 loop: CASSPLAGGQGEQFF. CDR3 bases: TGTGCCAGCTCACCACTAGCGGGGGGGCAAGGTGAGCAGTTCTTC.

The genes are TRBV7-8 and TRBJ1-2; a weak D match, TRBD1 (5 bases). Germline V CDR1 and CDR2: SGHVS, FQNEAQ. The CDR3 runs to 13 residues. V lost 7 bases and J 2 bases, leaving 11 bases between the germline ends. The DNA for the CDR3 is TGTGCCAGCAATTCCCAGGGCAACTATGGCTACACCTTC. Protein sequence: CASNSQGNYGYTF. Complete variable domain (other parts from reference TRBV7-8 and TRBJ1-2): GAGVSQSPRYKVAKRGQDVALRCDPISGHVSLFWYQQALGQGPEFLTYFQNEAQLDKSGLPSDRFFAERPEGSVSTLKIQRTQQEDSAVYLCASNSQGNYGYTFGSGTRLTVV.

This clone was seen just once. This chain uses TRBV5-6 with TRBJ1-2; a weak D match, TRBD1 (5 bases). Germline V lookup: CDR1 SGHDT, CDR2 YYEEEE. The CDR3 contains 15 residues. The germline V and J ends were trimmed by 0 bases and 3 bases, with 12 bases remaining between them. In DNA form, the CDR3 reads TGTGCCAGCAGCTTGGGACAGCTACTACACTATGGCTACACCTTC. Its protein is CASSLGQLLHYGYTF. The whole variable domain, remainder taken from reference TRBV5-6 and TRBJ1-2, is DAGVTQSPTHLIKTRGQQVTLRCSPKSGHDTVSWYQQALGQGPQFIFQYYEEEERQRGNFPDRFSGHQFPNYSSELNVNALLLGDSALYLCASSLGQLLHYGYTFGSGTRLTVV.

This clone has ten or more counts. This chain connects TRBV14 to TRBJ2-5, with TRBD1 matching over 8 bases. Germline V lookup: CDR1 SGHDN, CDR2 FVKESK. This CDR3 has 14 residues. The J segment lost 4 bases and the V segment lost 6 bases, leaving 7 bases of the junction unmatched. CDR3 DNA: TGTGCCAGCAGTAAGACCAGGGGGCGAGAGACCCAGTACTTC. Its protein is CASSKTRGRETQYF.

The V gene is TRBV5-1, the J gene TRBJ2-3; 13 positions match TRBD2. This CDR3 contains 17 residues. Germline V gives CDR1 SGHRS, CDR2 YFSETQ. V lost 1 base to trimming and J lost 3 bases; unmatched junction nucleotides: 5. The CDR3 nucleotides read TGCGCCAGCAGCTTGTCCGGGACTAGCGGGACAACAGATACGCAGTATTTT. Encoded protein: CASSLSGTSGTTDTQYF. Looking up the rest from reference TRBV5-1 and TRBJ2-3 gives the full variable domain: KAGVTQTPRYLIKTRGQQVTLSCSPISGHRSVSWYQQTPGQGLQFLFEYFSETQRNKGNFPGRFSGRQFSNSRSEMNVSTLELGDSALYLCASSLSGTSGTTDTQYFGPGTRLTVL.

The J gene is TRBJ2-5, the V gene TRBV9, with 11 bases fitting TRBD2. V was pared by 3 bases and J by 5 bases, with 6 bases of the junction left unmatched. Germline CDR1 is SGDLS and CDR2 is YYNGEE. The CDR3 sequence is 15 residues long. CDR3 amino acids: CASSATSGSRETQYF. The CDR3 nucleotides read TGTGCCAGCAGCGCCACTAGCGGGAGCAGGGAGACCCAGTACTTC.

The rearrangement joins TRBV19 to TRBJ1-5, with D uncertain. The V and J ends lost 1 base and 7 bases respectively, with 8 bases between them. The CDR3 consists of 13 residues. Per the germline V gene, CDR1 is LNHDA and CDR2 is SQIVND (reference sequence). The CDR3 DNA sequence: TGTGCCAGTAGTATAGGGGCCAGGCAGCCCCAGCATTTT. It encodes CASSIGARQPQHF.

The V and J genes are TRBV5-1 and TRBJ1-3; maybe TRBD1 (6 bases). This CDR3 has 16 residues. Germline lookup yields CDR1 SGHRS and CDR2 YFSETQ. V shed 3 bases and J shed 2 bases, with 15 bases lying between them. CDR3 protein: CASSSSGRGTGNTIYF. CDR3 nucleotide sequence: TGCGCCAGCAGCTCCTCGGGCAGGGGAACTGGAAACACCATATATTTT.

The chain recombines TRBV6-8 with TRBJ1-1; no clear D. Per the germline V gene, CDR1 is MNHGY and CDR2 is SAAAGT. CDR3 size: 14 residues. Trimming took off 1 base at V and 6 bases at J, with 12 bases between the two ends. CDR3 loop: CASSYYPGKAEAFF. The CDR3 DNA sequence: TGTGCCAGCAGTTACTATCCCGGGAAGGCTGAAGCTTTCTTT.

The chain has TRBV2 and TRBJ2-5, with D hard to call. Germline loops: CDR1 SNHLY, CDR2 FYNNEI. This CDR3 region has 12 residues. Trimming pared 8 bases from V and 3 bases from J, leaving 10 bases between. CDR3 in amino acids: CASSVEEETQYF. In DNA, the CDR3 is TGTGCCAGCTCGGTAGAGGAAGAGACCCAGTACTTC.

The chain recombines TRBV29-1 with TRBJ2-7; maybe TRBD2 (5 bases). Between the trimmed V and J ends, which lost 5 bases and 0 bases, there was a span of 8 bases. The CDR3 extends over 12 amino acids. CDR1 and CDR2 (germline): SQVTM, ANQGSEA. CDR3 loop: CSVSDSSYEQYV. The CDR3 DNA reads as TGCAGCGTTTCGGACTCCTCCTACGAGCAGTACGTC.

The chain links TRBV7-9 to TRBJ2-7, with a possible D match to TRBD1 (6 bases). This CDR3 region has 14 residues. In germline, CDR1 is SEHNR, CDR2 FQNEAQ (reference sequence). The V end lost 1 base, the J end lost 11 bases, and 18 bases lay between the germline ends. CDR3 nucleotide sequence: TGTGCCAGCAGCTTAGGGCAGTCACCCCCAGGGGAGTACTTC. Its translation is CASSLGQSPPGEYF.

The genes are TRBV19 and TRBJ1-1, with D hard to call. From germline, CDR1 is LNHDA and CDR2 SQIVND (reference sequence). The V gene lost 2 bases and the J gene lost 1 base, with 11 bases spanning the gap. The CDR3 runs to 15 residues. CDR3 nucleotide sequence: TGTGCCAGTAGTATACCCCCAGCGGGGAACACTGAAGCTTTCTTT. Translation gives CASSIPPAGNTEAFF. The full variable domain, completed using reference TRBV19 and TRBJ1-1, is DGGITQSPKYLFRKEGQNVTLSCEQNLNHDAMYWYRQDPGQGLRLIYYSQIVNDFQKGDIAEGYSVSREKKESFPLTVTSAQKNPTAFYLCASSIPPAGNTEAFFGQGTRLTVV.

The chain joins TRBV2 to TRBJ1-6; no definite D call. The CDR3 runs to 15 residues. V lost 4 bases and J 0 bases, leaving 7 bases between the germline ends. CDR1 is SNHLY and CDR2 is FYNNEI in the germline V gene. CDR3 residues: CASSAILSYNSPLHF. CDR3 bases: TGTGCCAGCAGTGCTATACTCTCCTATAATTCACCCCTCCACTTT.

The chain has TRBV5-1 and TRBJ2-1, with 10 bases aligning to TRBD2. J lost 5 bases, V lost 2 bases, and 4 bases had no gene match. This CDR3 is built from 15 residues. CDR1 SGHRS and CDR2 YFSETQ come from the germline V gene. In DNA form, the CDR3 reads TGCGCCAGCAGCTTACTAGCGGGACCCAACAATGAGCAGTTCTTC. Protein product: CASSLLAGPNNEQFF.

The rearrangement uses TRBV11-2 and TRBJ2-1, with D perhaps matching TRBD2 (6 bases). Germline CDR1 SGHAT, CDR2 FQNNGV. Trimming took 4 bases from V and 2 from J, leaving 15 bases between them. The CDR3 totals 16 residues. CDR3 sequence reads: CASSSSPREAYNEQFF. CDR3 in DNA: TGTGCCAGCAGCTCCTCCCCCAGGGAGGCCTACAATGAGCAGTTCTTC.

V is TRBV7-2 and J is TRBJ2-3, with D possibly TRBD2 on 6 matching bases. This CDR3 contains 15 residues. Germline values: CDR1 SGHTA, CDR2 FQGNSA. Deletions cut 8 bases from V and 1 base from J, with 16 bases between. CDR3 sequence: CASRTRGERTDTQYF. The CDR3 DNA follows: TGTGCCAGCCGGACTCGCGGGGAACGCACAGATACGCAGTATTTT.

The rearrangement uses TRBV30 and TRBJ1-1; D call uncertain. This CDR3 has 13 amino acids. Germline values: CDR1 GTSNPN, CDR2 SVGIG (reference sequence). V was shortened by 0 bases and J by 1 base, with 6 bases between the two germline ends. The CDR3 DNA sequence: TGTGCCTGGAGTGTAAACAGGAACACTGAAGCTTTCTTT. Its protein is CAWSVNRNTEAFF.